This TCR beta chain was found in a study of blood T cell repertoires in COVID-19. Study-wide background: The analysed material was cDNA or gDNA that came from T cells, B-cell-depleted T cells, or PBMCs.

In the original workflow: Amplifying reference gene primers gave estimates of nucleated cell counts. Generated by immunoSEQ multiplex PCR, the TCRdb table keeps only in-frame clones and is missing some. From that table come the V and J calls and clone size; the DNA was used to work out D and trimming. The table includes roughly 270,000 clones, about 85% detected once. A word on this clone: This same CDR3 is encoded by further DNA sequences in the sample.

The CDR3 is made up of 14 amino acids. Germline V gives CDR1 MNHEY, CDR2 SMNVEV (reference sequence). With 3 bases clipped from V and 6 bases from J, the junction kept 7 bases outside the gene matches. The source is a woman in her fifties or sixties who had recovered from COVID-19. The sample was PBMCs or T cells enriched from blood (not recorded which). The chain links TRBV27 to TRBJ2-7; TRBD2 agrees at 8 bases. The CDR3 DNA sequence: TGTGCCAGCAGTTTCGGGACTAGGGGACTCGAGCAGTACTTC. Encoded protein: CASSFGTRGLEQYF.